The clone carrying this TCR beta chain appeared a single time. Its antigen is currently unknown. Two oligonucleotides, mixed equimolar, formed the beta constant-region primer covering TRBC1 and TRBC2. The ligated cDNA underwent four PCR rounds using SP2 and nested alpha and beta constant-region primers. An oligonucleotide with the SP2 primer and a 12-nucleotide UMI was ligated to the cDNA 3' end. Using its own MiXCR run on the UMI-ligation and nested PCR reads, TCRdb lists one record per CDR3 protein. This sample has approximately 100,000 distinct CDR3 sequences, with about 14% found just once. This specimen comes from a study of naive and memory T cell subsets. The V segment lost 1 base and the J segment 4 bases; nucleotides outside the gene matches: 6. Germline CDR1 SEHNR, CDR2 FQNEAQ (reference sequence). The CDR3 length is 15 residues. Study-wide points: A few larger clonotypes appeared in naive repertoires, especially CD8, possibly memory cells re-expressing CD45RA.

This clonotype was obtained from a human donor in good health. The chain uses TRBV7-9 and TRBJ2-7, with TRBD2 matching over 8 bases. Sequenced: naive CD8+ T cells from blood. The CDR3 spells CASSLVASGFYEQYF. CDR3 nucleotide sequence: TGTGCCAGCAGCTTAGTCGCTAGCGGGTTTTACGAGCAGTACTTC. The full variable domain, rest sourced from reference TRBV7-9 and TRBJ2-7, is DTGVSQNPRHKITKRGQNVTFRCDPISEHNRLYWYRQTLGQGPEFLTYFQNEAQLEKSRLLSDRFSAERPKGSFSTLEIQRTEQGDSAMYLCASSLVASGFYEQYFGPGTRLTVT.